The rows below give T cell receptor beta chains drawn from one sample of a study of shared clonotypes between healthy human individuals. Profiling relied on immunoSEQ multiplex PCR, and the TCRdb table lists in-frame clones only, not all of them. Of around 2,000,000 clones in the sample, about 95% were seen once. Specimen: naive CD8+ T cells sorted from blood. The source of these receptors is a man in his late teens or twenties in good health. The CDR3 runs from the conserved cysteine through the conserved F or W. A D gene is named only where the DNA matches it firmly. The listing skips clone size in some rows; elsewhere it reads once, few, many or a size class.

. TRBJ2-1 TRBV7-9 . TGTGCCAGCAGCTTAAGTGGGCCTAATGAGCAGTTCTTC CASSLSGPNEQFF
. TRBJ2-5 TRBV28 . TGTGCCAGCAGGCGACCGGGACAAGCGGGGGAGACCCAGTACTTC CASRRPGQAGETQYF
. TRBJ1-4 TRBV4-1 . TGCGCCAGCAGAGGGAGGGGAGGAGAAAAACTGTTTTTT CASRGRGGEKLFF
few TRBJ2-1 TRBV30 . TGTGCCTGGAAGGGGAGCCGCTCCTACAATGAGCAGTTCTTC CAWKGSRSYNEQFF
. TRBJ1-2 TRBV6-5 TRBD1 TGTGCCAGCAGTTACTCGAAGGCGGGACAGGGCTATGGCTACACCTTC CASSYSKAGQGYGYTF
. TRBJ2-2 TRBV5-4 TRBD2 TGTGCCAGCAGCTTCTTTGCTTCGGGAGGCGGGGAGCTGTTTTTT CASSFFASGGGELFF
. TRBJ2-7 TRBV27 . TGTGCCAGCAGTTTAAACCCCGAGTCCTACGAGCAGTACTTC CASSLNPESYEQYF
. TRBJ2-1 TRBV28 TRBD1 TGTGCCAGCACCTTGGGACAGGGGGACGAGCAGTTCTTC CASTLGQGDEQFF
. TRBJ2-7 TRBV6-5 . TGTGCCAGCAGTTACTCGAAGGCCAGCTACGAGCAGTACTTC CASSYSKASYEQYF
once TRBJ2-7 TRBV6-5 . TGTGCCAGCAGTTATCTCCACGAGCAGTACTTC CASSYLHEQYF
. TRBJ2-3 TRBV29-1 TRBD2 TGCAGCGTTGTAGGCCTAGCGGACCCGAAACTATTCACAGATACGCAGTATTTT CSVVGLADPKLFTDTQYF
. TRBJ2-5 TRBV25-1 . TGTGCCAGCAGAGGAGAGACCCAGTACTTC CASRGETQYF
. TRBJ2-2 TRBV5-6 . TGTGCCAGCAGCTTGGATTTGAGGAGAACCGGGGAGCTGTTTTTT CASSLDLRRTGELFF
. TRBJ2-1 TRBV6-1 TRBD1 TGTGCCAGCAGCCAGACAGGGTTCGGCTACAATGAGCAGTTCTTC CASSQTGFGYNEQFF
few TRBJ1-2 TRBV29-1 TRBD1 TGCAGCTTCCGACAGGGATATTATGGCTACACCTTC CSFRQGYYGYTF
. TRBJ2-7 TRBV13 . TGTGCCAGCAGCAAAGCCGACGCGCAGGGCGAGCAGTACTTC CASSKADAQGEQYF
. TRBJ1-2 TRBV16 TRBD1 TGTGCCAGCAGCCAATTGGACTCGACAGGGGACGACGGCTACACCTTC CASSQLDSTGDDGYTF
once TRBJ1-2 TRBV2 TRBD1 TGTGCCAGCAGTGAAGCGGGCCTACAGGGGGCAGGTGGCTACACCTTC CASSEAGLQGAGGYTF
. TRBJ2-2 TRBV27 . TGTGCCAGCACCTTCCTAGGGGTGGTAAACACCGGGGAGCTGTTTTTT CASTFLGVVNTGELFF
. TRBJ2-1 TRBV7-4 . TGTGCCAGCAGCTTTTTCCTAGCAAGGGGTGAGCAGTTCTTC CASSFFLARGEQFF
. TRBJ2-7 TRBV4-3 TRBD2 TGCGCCAGCAGCCAAGAGTACTCGGCGGGAGGGCCCGAGCAGTACTTC CASSQEYSAGGPEQYF
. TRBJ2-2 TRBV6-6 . TGTGCCAGCAGTTACTCCGGCCCGAACACCGGGGAGCTGTTTTTT CASSYSGPNTGELFF
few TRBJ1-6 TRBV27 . TGTGCCAGCAGTATGGACGGTAGCTCCTATAATTCACCCCTCCACTTT CASSMDGSSYNSPLHF
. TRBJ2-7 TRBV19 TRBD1 TGTGCCAGTAGTATGCACAGGGGGAGGTCCTACGAGCAGTACTTC CASSMHRGRSYEQYF